This T cell receptor beta chain was documented in a study of CD8 T cells in acute hepatitis C reinfection. Sequenced by immunoSEQ multiplex PCR; TCRdb stores in-frame clones only, minus some. The table has tens of thousands of clones, about 83% seen once; the top ten hold 0.4% to 0.6%. The ends were cut back, 0 bases at V and 9 bases at J, with 18 bases in the middle. Germline CDR1 reads LGHNA; CDR2 reads YSLEER. The CDR3 has 17 residues. Time point of the sample: naive CD8 control sorted from an acute-time-point sample. Input material: naive CD8+ T cells from PBMCs. The chain carries TRBV4-3 and TRBJ1-6; no clear D. This receptor was obtained from a man between 25 and 39 years old with chronic hepatitis C. The CDR3 region is CASSQDLMTENLSPLHF. DNA of the CDR3: TGCGCCAGCAGCCAAGATCTCATGACGGAGAATCTTTCACCCCTCCACTTT.